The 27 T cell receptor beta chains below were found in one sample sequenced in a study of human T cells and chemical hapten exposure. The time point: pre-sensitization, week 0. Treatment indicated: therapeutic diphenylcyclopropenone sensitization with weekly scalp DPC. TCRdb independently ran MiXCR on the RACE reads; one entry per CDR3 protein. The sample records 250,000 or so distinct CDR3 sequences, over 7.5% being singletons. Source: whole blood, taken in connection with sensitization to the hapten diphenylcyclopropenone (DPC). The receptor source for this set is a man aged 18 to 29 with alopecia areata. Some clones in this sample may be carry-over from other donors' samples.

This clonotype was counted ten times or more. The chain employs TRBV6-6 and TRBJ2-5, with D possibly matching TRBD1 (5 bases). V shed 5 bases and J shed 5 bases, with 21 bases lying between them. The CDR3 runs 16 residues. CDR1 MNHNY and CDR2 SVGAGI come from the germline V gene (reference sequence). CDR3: CASSPENQGSRETQYF. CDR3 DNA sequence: TGTGCCAGCAGTCCTGAAAACCAGGGATCACGGGAGACCCAGTACTTC.

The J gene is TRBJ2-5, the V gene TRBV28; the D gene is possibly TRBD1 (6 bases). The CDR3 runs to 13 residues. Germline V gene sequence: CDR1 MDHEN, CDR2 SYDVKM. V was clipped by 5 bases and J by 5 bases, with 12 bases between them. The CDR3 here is CASSGAGVETQYF. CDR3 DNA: TGTGCCAGCAGTGGGGCAGGGGTCGAGACCCAGTACTTC.

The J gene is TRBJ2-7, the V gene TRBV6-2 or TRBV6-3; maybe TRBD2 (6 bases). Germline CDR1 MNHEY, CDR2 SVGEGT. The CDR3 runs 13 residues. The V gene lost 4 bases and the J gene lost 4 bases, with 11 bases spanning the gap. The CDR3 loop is CASSSAGRYEQYF. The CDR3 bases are TGTGCCAGCAGTTCCGCAGGGAGGTACGAGCAGTACTTC.

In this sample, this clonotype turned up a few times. As DNA, the CDR3 is TGTGCCAGCAGCCAAGACACCTTATTAAGGAGCACAGATACGCAGTATTTT. Encoded protein: CASSQDTLLRSTDTQYF. The chain uses TRBV14 and TRBJ2-3; D ambiguous. Trimming pared 0 bases from V and 0 bases from J, leaving 13 bases between. The CDR3 runs 17 residues. Per the germline V gene, CDR1 is SGHDN and CDR2 is FVKESK. Filled out from reference TRBV14 and TRBJ2-3, the complete variable domain reads EAGVTQFPSHSVIEKGQTVTLRCDPISGHDNLYWYRRVMGKEIKFLLHFVKESKQDESGMPNNRFLAERTGGTYSTLKVQPAELEDSGVYFCASSQDTLLRSTDTQYFGPGTRLTVL.

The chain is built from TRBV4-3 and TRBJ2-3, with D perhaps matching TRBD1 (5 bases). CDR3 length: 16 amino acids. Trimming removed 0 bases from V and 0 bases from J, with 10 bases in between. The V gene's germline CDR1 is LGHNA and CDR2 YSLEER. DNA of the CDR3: TGCGCCAGCAGCCAAGATCTGACAGAGAGCACAGATACGCAGTATTTT. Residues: CASSQDLTESTDTQYF.

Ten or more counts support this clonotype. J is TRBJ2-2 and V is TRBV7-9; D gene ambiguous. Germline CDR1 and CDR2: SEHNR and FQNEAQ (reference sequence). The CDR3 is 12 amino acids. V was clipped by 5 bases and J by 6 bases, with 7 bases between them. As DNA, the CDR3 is TGTGCCAGCAGCCTATCTTCCGGGGAGCTGTTTTTT. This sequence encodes CASSLSSGELFF.

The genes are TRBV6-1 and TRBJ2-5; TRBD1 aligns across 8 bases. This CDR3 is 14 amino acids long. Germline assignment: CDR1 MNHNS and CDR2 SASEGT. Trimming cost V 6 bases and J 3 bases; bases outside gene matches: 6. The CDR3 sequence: CASSPDRAKETQYF. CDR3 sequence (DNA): TGTGCCAGCAGCCCGGACAGGGCGAAAGAGACCCAGTACTTC.

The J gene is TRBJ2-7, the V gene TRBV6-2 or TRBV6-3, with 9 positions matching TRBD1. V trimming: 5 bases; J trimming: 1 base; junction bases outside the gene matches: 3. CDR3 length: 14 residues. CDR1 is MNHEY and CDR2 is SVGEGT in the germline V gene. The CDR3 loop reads CASSKTGGSYEQYV. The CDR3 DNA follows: TGTGCCAGCAGTAAGACAGGGGGATCCTACGAGCAGTACGTC.

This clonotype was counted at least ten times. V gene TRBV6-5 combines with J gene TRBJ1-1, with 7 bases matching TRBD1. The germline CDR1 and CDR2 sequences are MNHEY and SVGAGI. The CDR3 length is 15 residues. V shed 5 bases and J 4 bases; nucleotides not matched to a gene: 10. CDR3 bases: TGTGCCAGCAGTACATCTACGACAGGGTTCACTGAAGCTTTCTTT. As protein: CASSTSTTGFTEAFF.

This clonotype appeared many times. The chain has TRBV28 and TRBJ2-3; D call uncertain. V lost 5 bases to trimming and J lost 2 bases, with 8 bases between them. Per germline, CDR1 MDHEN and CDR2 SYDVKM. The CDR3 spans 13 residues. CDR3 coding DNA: TGTGCCAGCAGTAGACTCGTCACAGATACGCAGTATTTT. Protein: CASSRLVTDTQYF. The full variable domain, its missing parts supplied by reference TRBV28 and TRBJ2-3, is DVKVTQSSRYLVKRTGEKVFLECVQDMDHENMFWYRQDPGLGLRLIYFSYDVKMKEKGDIPEGYSVSREKKERFSLILESASTNQTSMYLCASSRLVTDTQYFGPGTRLTVL.

CDR3 DNA sequence: TGCAGTGCTAGAGATAGCCTTTACGAGCAGTACGTC. Protein product: CSARDSLYEQYV. The V gene is TRBV20-1, the J gene TRBJ2-7; D remains ambiguous. V shed 0 bases and J shed 4 bases, with 7 bases lying between them. Germline V gives CDR1 DFQATT, CDR2 SNEGSKA (reference sequence). The CDR3 length is 12 residues.

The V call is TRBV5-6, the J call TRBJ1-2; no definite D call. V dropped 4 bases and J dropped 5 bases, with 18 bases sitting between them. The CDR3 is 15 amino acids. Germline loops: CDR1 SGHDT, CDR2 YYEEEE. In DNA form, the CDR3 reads TGTGCCAGCAGCACTCCCGCTTCGGGTACTTATGGCTACACCTTC. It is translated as CASSTPASGTYGYTF.

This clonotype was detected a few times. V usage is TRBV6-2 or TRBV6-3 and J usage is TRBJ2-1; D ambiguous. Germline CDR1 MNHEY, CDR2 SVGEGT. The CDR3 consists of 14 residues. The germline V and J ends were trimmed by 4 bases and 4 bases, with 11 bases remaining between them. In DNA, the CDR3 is TGTGCCAGCAGTTCAGGAACCCTATACAATGAGCAGTTCTTC. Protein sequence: CASSSGTLYNEQFF.

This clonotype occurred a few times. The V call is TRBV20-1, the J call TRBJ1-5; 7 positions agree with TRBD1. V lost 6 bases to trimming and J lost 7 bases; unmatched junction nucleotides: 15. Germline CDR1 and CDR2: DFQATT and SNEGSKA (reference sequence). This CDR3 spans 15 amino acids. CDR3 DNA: TGCAGTGCCTCGACAGGGTTGGAAATATGGCAGCCCCAGCATTTT. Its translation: CSASTGLEIWQPQHF.

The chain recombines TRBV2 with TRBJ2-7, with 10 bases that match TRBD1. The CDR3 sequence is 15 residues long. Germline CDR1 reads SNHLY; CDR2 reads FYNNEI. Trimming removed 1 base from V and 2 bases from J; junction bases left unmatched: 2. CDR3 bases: TGTGCCAGCAGTGAAGGGACAGGGGGTACCTACGAGCAGTACTTC. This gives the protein CASSEGTGGTYEQYF.

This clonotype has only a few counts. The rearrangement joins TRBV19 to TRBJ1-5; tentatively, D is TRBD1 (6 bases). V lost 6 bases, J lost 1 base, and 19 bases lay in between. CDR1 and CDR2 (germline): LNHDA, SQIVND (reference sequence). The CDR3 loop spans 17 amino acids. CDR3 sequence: CASRGLTRGLSNQPQHF. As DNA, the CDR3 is TGTGCCAGTAGAGGGCTTACTAGGGGGTTGAGCAATCAGCCCCAGCATTTT.

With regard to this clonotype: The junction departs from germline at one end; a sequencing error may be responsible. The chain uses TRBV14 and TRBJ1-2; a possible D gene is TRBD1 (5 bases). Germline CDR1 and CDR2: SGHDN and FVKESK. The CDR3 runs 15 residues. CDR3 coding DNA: TGTGCCAGCAGTCAAGCCGGGGCGTTCGGCCATGGCTACACCTTC. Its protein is CASSQAGAFGHGYTF.

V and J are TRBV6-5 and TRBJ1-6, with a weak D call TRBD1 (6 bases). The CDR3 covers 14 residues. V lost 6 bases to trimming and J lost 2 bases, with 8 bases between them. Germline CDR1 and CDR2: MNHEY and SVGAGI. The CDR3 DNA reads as TGTGCCAGCAGGCGGACAGCCTATAATTCACCCCTCCACTTT. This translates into CASRRTAYNSPLHF.

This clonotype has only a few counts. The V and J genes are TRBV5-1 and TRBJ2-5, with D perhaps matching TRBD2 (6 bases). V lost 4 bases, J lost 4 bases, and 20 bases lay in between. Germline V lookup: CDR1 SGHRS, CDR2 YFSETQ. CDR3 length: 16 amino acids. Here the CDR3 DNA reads TGCGCCAGCAGCCCGATGCTCGGGGGAAAGGGAGAGACCCAGTACTTC. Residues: CASSPMLGGKGETQYF.

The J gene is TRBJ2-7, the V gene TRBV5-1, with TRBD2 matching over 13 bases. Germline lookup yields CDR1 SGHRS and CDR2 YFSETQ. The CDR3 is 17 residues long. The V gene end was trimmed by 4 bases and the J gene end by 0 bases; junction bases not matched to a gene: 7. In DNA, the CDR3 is TGCGCCAGCAGCAAAAGGACTAGCGGGGGTTACTCCTACGAGCAGTACTTC. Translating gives CASSKRTSGGYSYEQYF.

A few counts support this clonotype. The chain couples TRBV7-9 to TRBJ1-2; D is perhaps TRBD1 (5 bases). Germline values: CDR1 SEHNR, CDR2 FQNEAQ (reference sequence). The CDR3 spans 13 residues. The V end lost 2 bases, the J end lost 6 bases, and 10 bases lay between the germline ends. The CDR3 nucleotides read TGTGCCAGCAGCTTAACCCCCAGGGATGGCTACACCTTC. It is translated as CASSLTPRDGYTF.

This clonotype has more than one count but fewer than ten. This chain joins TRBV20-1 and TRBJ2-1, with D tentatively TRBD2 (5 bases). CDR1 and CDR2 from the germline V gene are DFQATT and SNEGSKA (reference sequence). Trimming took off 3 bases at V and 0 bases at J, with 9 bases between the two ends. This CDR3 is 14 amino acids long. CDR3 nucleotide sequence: TGCAGTGCTAGCGGGGATAGCTCCTACAATGAGCAGTTCTTC. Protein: CSASGDSSYNEQFF.

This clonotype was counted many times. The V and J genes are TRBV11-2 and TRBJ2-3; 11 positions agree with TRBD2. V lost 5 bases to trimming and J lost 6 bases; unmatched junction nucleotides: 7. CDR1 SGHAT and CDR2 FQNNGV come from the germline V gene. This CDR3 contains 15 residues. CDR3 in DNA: TGTGCCAGCAGCAGAGAACTAGCGGGGGCGGATACGCAGTATTTT. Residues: CASSRELAGADTQYF. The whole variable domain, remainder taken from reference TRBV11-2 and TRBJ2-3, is EAGVAQSPRYKIIEKRQSVAFWCNPISGHATLYWYQQILGQGPKLLIQFQNNGVVDDSQLPKDRFSAERLKGVDSTLKIQPAKLEDSAVYLCASSRELAGADTQYFGPGTRLTVL.

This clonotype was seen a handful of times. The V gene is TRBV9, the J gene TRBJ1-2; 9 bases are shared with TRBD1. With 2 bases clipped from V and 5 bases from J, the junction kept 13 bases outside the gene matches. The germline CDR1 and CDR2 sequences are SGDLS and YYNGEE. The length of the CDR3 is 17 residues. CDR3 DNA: TGTGCCAGCAGCGTCACAGAGATCCGGGACAGGGCATATGGCTACACCTTC. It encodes CASSVTEIRDRAYGYTF. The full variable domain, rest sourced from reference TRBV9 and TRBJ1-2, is DSGVTQTPKHLITATGQRVTLRCSPRSGDLSVYWYQQSLDQGLQFLIQYYNGEERAKGNILERFSAQQFPDLHSELNLSSLELGDSALYFCASSVTEIRDRAYGYTFGSGTRLTVV.

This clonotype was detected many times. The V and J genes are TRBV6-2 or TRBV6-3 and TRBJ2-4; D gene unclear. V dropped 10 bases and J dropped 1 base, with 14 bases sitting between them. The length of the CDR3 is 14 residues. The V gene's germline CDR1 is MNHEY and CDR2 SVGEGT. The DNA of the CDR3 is TGTGCCACCATCGGTGGTCTCGCCAAAAACATTCAGTACTTC. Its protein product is CATIGGLAKNIQYF.

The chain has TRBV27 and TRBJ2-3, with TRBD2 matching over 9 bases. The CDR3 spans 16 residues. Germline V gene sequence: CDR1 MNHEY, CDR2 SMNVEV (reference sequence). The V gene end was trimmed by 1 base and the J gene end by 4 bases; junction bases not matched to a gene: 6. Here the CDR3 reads CASSLFGSGGADTQYF. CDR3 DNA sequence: TGTGCCAGCAGTTTATTTGGTAGCGGGGGTGCAGATACGCAGTATTTT.

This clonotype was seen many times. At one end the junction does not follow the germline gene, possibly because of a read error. CDR3 DNA: TGTGCCAGCAGGACAGGGGGTGGAGCCCAAAACATTCAGTACTTC. It codes for CASRTGGGAQNIQYF. The rearrangement joins TRBV12-3 or TRBV12-4 to TRBJ2-4, with 9 bases matching TRBD1. The CDR3 consists of 15 residues.